The clone carrying this T cell receptor beta chain was counted a few times. Its target is not known. This entry comes from a study of beta chain features in type 1 diabetes. Findings of the study overall: TCRB CDR3 length was moderately but significantly reduced in all four CD4+ subsets of Type 1 diabetes patients.

V lost 4 bases, J lost 0 bases, and 17 bases lay in between. CDR3 size: 17 residues. CDR1 SGHRS and CDR2 YFSETQ come from the germline V gene. Expressed TCRB transcripts were sequenced after all isolated RNA was converted to cDNA. Naive, central memory and regulatory T cell samples averaged roughly 3.8 million reads. Measured with immunoSEQ multiplex PCR; TCRdb has only the in-frame clones, and not every one. The table shows 300,000 or so clones, with roughly 9% occurring only once. Material: central memory CD4+ T cells from blood. The chain carries TRBV5-1 and TRBJ2-4; perhaps D is TRBD1 or TRBD2 (5 bases each). The sequence came from a man aged 25-40 years with type 1 diabetes. CDR3 protein: CASSGGEWDPAKNIQYF. CDR3 nucleotides: TGCGCCAGCAGCGGGGGTGAATGGGATCCAGCCAAAAACATTCAGTACTTC. Looking up the rest from reference TRBV5-1 and TRBJ2-4 gives the full variable domain: KAGVTQTPRYLIKTRGQQVTLSCSPISGHRSVSWYQQTPGQGLQFLFEYFSETQRNKGNFPGRFSGRQFSNSRSEMNVSTLELGDSALYLCASSGGEWDPAKNIQYFGAGTRLSVL.